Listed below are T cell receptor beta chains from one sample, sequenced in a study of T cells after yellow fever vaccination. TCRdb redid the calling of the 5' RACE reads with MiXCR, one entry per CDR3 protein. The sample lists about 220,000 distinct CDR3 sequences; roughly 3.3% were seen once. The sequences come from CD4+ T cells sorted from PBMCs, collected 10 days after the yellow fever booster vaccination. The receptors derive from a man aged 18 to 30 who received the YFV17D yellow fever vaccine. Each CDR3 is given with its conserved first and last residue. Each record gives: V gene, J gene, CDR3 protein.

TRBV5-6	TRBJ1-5	CASSPGQGLQPQHF
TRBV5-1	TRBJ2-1	CASSSGLAVYNEQFF
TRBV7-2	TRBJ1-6	CASGINNSPLHF
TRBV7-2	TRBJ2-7	CASSAAGGPTYEQYF
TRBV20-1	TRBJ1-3	CSARDRLGTENTIYF
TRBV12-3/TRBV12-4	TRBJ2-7	CASSATSGYYEQYF
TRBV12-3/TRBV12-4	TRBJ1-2	CASSRYRGMYGYTF
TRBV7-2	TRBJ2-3	CASSLATSGGFTDTQYF
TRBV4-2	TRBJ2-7	CASSQDGRERTSFYEQYF
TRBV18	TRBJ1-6	CASSPSGTNSPLHF
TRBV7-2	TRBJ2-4	CASSPGTGRAKNIQYF
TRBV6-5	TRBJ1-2	CASSSERTGYGYTF
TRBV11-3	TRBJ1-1	CASRRQGDAEAFF
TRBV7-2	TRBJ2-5	CASSLLYSGGQYQETQYF
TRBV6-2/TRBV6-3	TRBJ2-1	CASADSPNEQFF
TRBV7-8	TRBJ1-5	CASSRSGTGGQPQHF
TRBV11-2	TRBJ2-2	CASSPLRGQIGELFF
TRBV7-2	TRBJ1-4	CASSLRQGASEKLFF
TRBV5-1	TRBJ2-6	CASSWPGAGANVLTF
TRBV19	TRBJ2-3	CASRPAGESTDTQYF
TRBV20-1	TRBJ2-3	CSARWQGGTDTQYF
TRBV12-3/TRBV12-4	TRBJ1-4	CASRPQGANEKLFF
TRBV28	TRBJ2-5	CASSPPRTGYQETQYF
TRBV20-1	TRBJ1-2	CSAPLGQGIGYTF
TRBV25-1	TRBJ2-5	CASRASGQETQYF
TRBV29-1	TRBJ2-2	CSVERTGELFF
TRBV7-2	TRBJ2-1	CASSLDAAYNEQFF
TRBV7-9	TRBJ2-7	CASSFGVAGTYEQYF
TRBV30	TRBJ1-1	CAWRRGGAEAFF
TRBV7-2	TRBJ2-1	CASSWTSGSYNEQFF
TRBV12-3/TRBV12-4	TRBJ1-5	CASSFSDQPQHF
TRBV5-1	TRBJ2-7	CASSPDNSYEQYF
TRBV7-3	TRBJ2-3	CASSPHPGLQADTQYF
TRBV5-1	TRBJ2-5	CASSPGAGAWETQYF
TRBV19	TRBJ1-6	CASSIRWGANSPLHF
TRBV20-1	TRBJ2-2	CSAIRQGGTGELFF
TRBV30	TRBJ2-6	CAWRPAGANVLTF
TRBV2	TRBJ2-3	CASSSDRSPTDTQYF
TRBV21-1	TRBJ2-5	CASSKEGVFRDNKETQYF
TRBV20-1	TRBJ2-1	CSASQQGHEQFF
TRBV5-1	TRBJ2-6	CASSPTGVGGANVLTF
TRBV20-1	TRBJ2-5	CSAEGAGKETQYF
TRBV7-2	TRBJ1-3	CASSSGGTTGNTIYF
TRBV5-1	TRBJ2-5	CASSLGVGETQYF